This is a list of T cell receptor beta chains from one sample in a study of blood T cell repertoires in COVID-19. Assay used: immunoSEQ multiplex PCR; TCRdb lists only in-frame clones, some missing. Found here are a few hundred thousand clones, approximately 82% of them singletons; the top ten hold roughly 3.3%. Sequenced input: peripheral blood. These TCRs come from a woman younger than 35 with acute or convalescent COVID-19. CDR3s include the opening cysteine and the closing phenylalanine or tryptophan. A D gene is named only where the DNA matches it firmly. Clone size is shown for a subset of rows, as once, few, many or a class of expanded clone.

cdr3_aa cdr3_nt j_call v_call clone_size d_call
CASSQGQGYEQYF TGTGCCAGCAGCCAGGGACAGGGGTACGAGCAGTACTTC TRBJ2-7 TRBV12-3/TRBV12-4 - TRBD1
CASSSLTGGNSPLHF TGTGCCAGCAGCTCCTTGACAGGGGGCAATTCACCCCTCCACTTT TRBJ1-6 TRBV9 - TRBD1
CASNAAGGHYNEQFF TGTGCCAGCAATGCCGCGGGAGGACACTACAATGAGCAGTTCTTC TRBJ2-1 TRBV6-5 - TRBD2
CASSRTSGRGTGELFF TGCGCCAGCAGCCGAACTAGCGGGAGAGGTACCGGGGAGCTGTTTTTT TRBJ2-2 TRBV5-1 - TRBD2
CASTPTGGGDGYTF TGTGCCAGCACCCCGACAGGTGGAGGAGATGGCTACACCTTC TRBJ1-2 TRBV6-5 few -
CASSLHSEKLFF TGTGCCAGCAGCCTCCACAGTGAAAAACTGTTTTTT TRBJ1-4 TRBV7-8 few -
CASSPRTGTNTEAFF TGTGCCAGCAGCCCTCGGACAGGGACGAACACTGAAGCTTTCTTT TRBJ1-1 TRBV7-6 - TRBD1
CASSSQSGGANVLTF TGTGCCAGCAGTTCGCAATCGGGAGGGGCCAACGTCCTGACTTTC TRBJ2-6 TRBV27 many -
CASSKRGYQETQYF TGTGCCAGCAGCAAAAGAGGGTACCAAGAGACCCAGTACTTC TRBJ2-5 TRBV21-1 - -
CAWSVTGGANEAFF TGTGCCTGGAGTGTAACGGGGGGCGCGAATGAAGCTTTCTTT TRBJ1-1 TRBV30 - -
CASSLTGEKLFF TGCGCCAGCAGCCTTACTGGTGAAAAACTGTTTTTT TRBJ1-4 TRBV5-1 once -